This T cell receptor beta chain stems from a study of shared clonotypes between healthy human individuals (dated by TCRdb to 2019 to 2021). Study-wide context: The cohort included three men and a couple of women between 18 and 49 years of age. For each donor, three plates each were used for CD4 naive and CD4 memory, two plates were used for CD8 naive, and one plate was used for CD8 memory. To estimate repertoire size and how much clonotype sharing occurs between individuals, the study deeply sequenced the blood TCR repertoires of several healthy adults. To increase sequencing depth and limit assay-specific biases, TCR repertoire library preparation and sequencing were carried out by different laboratories using diverse techniques. Leukapheresis yielded between about 0.94 and 9.5 billion PBMCs per donor. General study outcomes and caveats: Naive subsets generally had larger estimated clonotype richness than memory subsets did. Clonotypes shared by all four sorted-subset donors showed higher generation probabilities than non-shared clonotypes. Sampling was restricted to blood, and TCR repertoires in tissues likely differ from the TCR repertoires found in blood. Because the study included only a small number of donors, the genetic and exposure-history diversity represented was limited. Even with the large sequencing depth, rarefaction of the sorted-subset datasets indicated that sequencing was incomplete. Pairwise subsampling indicated that sequencing depth was expected to affect the degree of clonotype sharing among donors. Sharing across a handful of donors was observed for roughly 5.4% of naive CD4, over 3% of naive CD8, about 2.3% of memory CD4, and about 0.38% of memory CD8 clonotypes.

With regard to this clone: Its antigen is not yet known. Mismatch with germline at one junction end may stem from a read error.

For the CD8 naive samples, CD45RO-negative cells were positively selected for CCR7, yielding a CD45RA+CCR7+ population from which TemRA cells were excluded. The donors were healthy, HIV-negative adults with no recently reported acute infections or vaccinations. Only Caucasian adults living in Nashville, Tennessee, USA were represented among the donors. After blood collection by leukapheresis, PBMCs were isolated using Ficoll-Histopaque density gradient centrifugation and then cryopreserved in the vapor phase of liquid nitrogen. Purity and quantity of every magnetically sorted T cell population were checked by analytical flow cytometry. Genomic DNA was isolated from every sorted fraction and measured by UV absorbance on a Nanodrop 2000c. Using the deep immunoSEQ assay, TCR CDR3 regions were amplified from genomic DNA by multiplex PCR. Extracted genomic DNA from each cell subset was distributed evenly across all wells of several immunoSEQ 96-well plates, and each plate was treated as a replicate. For sorted subsets, each replicate PCR was loaded with 200 to 250 ng genomic DNA, equivalent to about 33,000 T cell genomes. Purified libraries were measured with a Qubit 3.0 fluorometer, size-checked on a Bioanalyzer 2100, and measured again with the KAPA Library Quantification kit. Each immunoSEQ 96-well plate was sequenced on its own single-read 150-cycle Illumina NextSeq 550 flow cell. The original methods were these. Because only junctional sequences without quality scores were contained in the immunoSEQ output, filtering matching that applied to full-length reads could not be performed. Sequences were annotated with PyIR, a Python wrapper for IgBLAST v1.9, and V/J genes and CDR3 were assigned using IMGT germline references. Reads with weak V/J assignments (E-value above 1e-6), missing CDR3, stop codons, out-of-frame junctions, or ambiguous translated residues were removed. V3J clonotypes were defined by identical inferred V gene, J gene, and CDR3 amino acid sequence. To compute the percentage overlap between repertoires, the number of shared unique clonotypes was divided by the size of the smaller repertoire. Three approaches were used to assess repertoire richness: RTK rarefaction, the Chao1 estimator, and Recon v2.1 estimates of unobserved clonotypes. OLGA was used to compute generation probabilities for all TCRbeta clonotypes that the gDNA method yielded from four donors. Not all clones reach the TCRdb copy of this immuneACCESS table, which keeps in-frame sequences only. Checked studies attribute under half of the gap to unresolved V genes and leave the rest unexplained. That table furnishes V, J and clone size, whereas the DNA furnished D and trimming. The sample records over 2,000,000 clones, about 93% of which are singletons. Clones ranked in the top ten supply about 1.7% of the sample.

Sequenced: naive CD8+ T cells from PBMCs. The cell subset or site label on this specimen signifies: CD45RA+CCR7+. The clonotype was recovered from a man aged 18 to 30 in good health. Some clones in this sample may be carry-over from other donors' samples.

The CDR3 region reads CASSEETRRTSDQETQYF. The DNA is as follows: TGTGCCAGCAGCGAAGAGACAAGACGAACTAGCGACCAAGAGACCCAGTACTTC. The chain joins TRBV2 to TRBJ2-5; 7 junctional bases match TRBD2. CDR1 SNHLY and CDR2 FYNNEI are derived from the germline V gene. The CDR3 measures 18 amino acids from cysteine to phenylalanine. Just the 54-base CDR3 DNA is kept, in frame starting at base 1.